This paragraph reports one TCR beta chain. This CDR3 contains 19 residues. Germline values: CDR1 LNHDA, CDR2 SQIVND (reference sequence). V gave up 10 bases and J gave up 2 bases; unmatched junction bases: 15. The sample originates from a study of T cell changes during pregnancy in multiple sclerosis. TCRdb's table, derived via immunoSEQ multiplex PCR, lists solely in-frame clones and lacks some. The table includes 35,000 to 40,000 clones, around 91% detected once. The sequence derives from a female donor with multiple sclerosis, enrolled in a pregnancy study. Material: CD4+ T cells from peripheral blood mononuclear cells, obtained in the second trimester of pregnancy. The genes are TRBV19 and TRBJ2-6; TRBD2 aligns across 12 bases. In nucleotides, the CDR3 is TGTGCCACTAAGAAGGCTAGCGGGAGGGCAGTAGCTGGGGCCAACGTCCTGACTTTC. It translates to CATKKASGRAVAGANVLTF.